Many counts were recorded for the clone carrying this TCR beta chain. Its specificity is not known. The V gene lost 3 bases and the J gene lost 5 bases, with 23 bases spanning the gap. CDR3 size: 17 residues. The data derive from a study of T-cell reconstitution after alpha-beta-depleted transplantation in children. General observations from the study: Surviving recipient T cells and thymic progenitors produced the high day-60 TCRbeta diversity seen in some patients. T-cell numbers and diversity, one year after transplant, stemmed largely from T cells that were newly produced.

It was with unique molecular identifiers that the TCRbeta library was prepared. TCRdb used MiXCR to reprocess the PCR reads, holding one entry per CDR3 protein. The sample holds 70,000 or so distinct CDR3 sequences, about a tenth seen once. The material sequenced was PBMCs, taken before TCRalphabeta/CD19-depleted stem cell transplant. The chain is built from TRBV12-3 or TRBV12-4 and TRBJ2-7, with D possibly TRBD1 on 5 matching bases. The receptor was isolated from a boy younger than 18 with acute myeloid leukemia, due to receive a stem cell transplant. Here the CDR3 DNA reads TGTGCCAGCAGTTTCATTGGAAGTCCGGCAGGGCTGCACGAGCAGTACTTC. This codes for CASSFIGSPAGLHEQYF.